The clone carrying this T cell receptor (beta chain) was recorded at least ten times. The antigen is not known. This record comes from a study of read filtering for tumor transcriptome and immune sequencing. Study details: Among patients, approximately 16 were male and around 15 female, aged about 40 to 90 (mean approximately 71). Transcriptome libraries were built from DNase-treated RNA.

Study-level findings and limits: Dropping single-read clonotypes raised IR-seq and RNA-seq shared-clonotype correlation. Approximately 82% of IR-seq clonotypes had one read, totaling approximately 3.5% of reads; RNA-seq: roughly 76% and 46%.

This CDR3 comprises 13 residues. Germline V gives CDR1 DFQATT, CDR2 SNEGSKA (reference sequence). Trimming removed 0 bases from V and 1 base from J, with 6 bases in between. This library used roughly 400 ng RNA and molecular barcoded adaptors spanning alpha/delta and beta/gamma chains. Using its own MiXCR run on the reads, TCRdb lists one record per CDR3 protein. The top ten clones hold 15% to 20% of a sample with 30,000 to 35,000 distinct CDR3 sequences, under 20% of them seen once. The receptor comes from a donor at least 40 years old with multiple myeloma. This rearrangement joins TRBV20-1 to TRBJ1-1; D remains ambiguous. The specimen sequenced was a population of CD138-negative cells sorted from bone marrow. The CDR3 DNA is TGCAGTGCTAGAGAGACCCCGAACACTGAAGCTTTCTTT. It encodes CSARETPNTEAFF.